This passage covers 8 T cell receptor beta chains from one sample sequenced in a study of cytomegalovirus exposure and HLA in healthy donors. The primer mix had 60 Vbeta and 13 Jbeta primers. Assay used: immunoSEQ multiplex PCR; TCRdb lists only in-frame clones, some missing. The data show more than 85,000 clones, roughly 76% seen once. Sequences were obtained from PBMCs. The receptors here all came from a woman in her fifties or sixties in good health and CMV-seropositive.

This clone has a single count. For the CDR3, the DNA is TGTGCCAGCAGCTTAGGGGGACAGGGCTGGGAGCAGTACTTC. It specifies CASSLGGQGWEQYF. The chain recombines TRBV7-9 with TRBJ2-7; TRBD1 matches 9 bases. The CDR3 contains 14 residues. J was trimmed by 7 bases and V by 1 base; bases with no gene match: 5. Germline CDR1 reads SEHNR; CDR2 reads FQNEAQ (reference sequence).

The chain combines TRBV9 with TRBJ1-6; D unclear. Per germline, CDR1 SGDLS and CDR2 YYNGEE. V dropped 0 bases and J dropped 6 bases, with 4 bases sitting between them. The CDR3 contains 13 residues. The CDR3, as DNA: TGTGCCAGCAGCGTAGGCGGTAATTCACCCCTCCACTTT. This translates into CASSVGGNSPLHF. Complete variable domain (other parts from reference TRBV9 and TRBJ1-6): DSGVTQTPKHLITATGQRVTLRCSPRSGDLSVYWYQQSLDQGLQFLIQYYNGEERAKGNILERFSAQQFPDLHSELNLSSLELGDSALYFCASSVGGNSPLHFGNGTRLTVT.

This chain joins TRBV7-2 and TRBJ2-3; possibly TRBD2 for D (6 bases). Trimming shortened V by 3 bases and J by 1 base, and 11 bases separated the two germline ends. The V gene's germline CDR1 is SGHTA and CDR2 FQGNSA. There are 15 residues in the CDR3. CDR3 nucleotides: TGTGCCAGCAGCTTTGGGGGGATCGGCACAGATACGCAGTATTTT. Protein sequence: CASSFGGIGTDTQYF.

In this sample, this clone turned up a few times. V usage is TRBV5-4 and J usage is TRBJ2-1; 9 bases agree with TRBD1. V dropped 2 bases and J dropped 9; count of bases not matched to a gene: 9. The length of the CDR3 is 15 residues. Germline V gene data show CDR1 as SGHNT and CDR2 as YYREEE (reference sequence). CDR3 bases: TGTGCCAGCAGCTTTGTGGGGACAGGGTGGGGTGAGCAGTTCTTC. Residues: CASSFVGTGWGEQFF.

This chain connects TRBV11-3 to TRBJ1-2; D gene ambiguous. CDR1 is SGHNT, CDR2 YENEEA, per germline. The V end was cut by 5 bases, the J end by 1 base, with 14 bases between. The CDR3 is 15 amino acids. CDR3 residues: CASSPQRDYNYGYTF. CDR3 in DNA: TGTGCCAGCAGCCCCCAAAGAGACTATAACTATGGCTACACCTTC.

This CDR3 is CATSSRTGGQPQHF. The CDR3 DNA reads TGTGCCACCAGCAGTAGGACAGGGGGTCAGCCCCAGCATTTT. The V call is TRBV15, the J call TRBJ1-5, with 10 bases that match TRBD1. J gave up 6 bases and V 3 bases, and 2 bases lay outside the gene matches. The germline V gene has CDR1 LNHNV and CDR2 YYDKDF (reference sequence). CDR3 length: 14 residues. Filled out from reference TRBV15 and TRBJ1-5, the complete variable domain reads DAMVIQNPRYQVTQFGKPVTLSCSQTLNHNVMYWYQQKSSQAPKLLFHYYDKDFNNEADTPDNFQSRRPNTSFCFLDIRSPGLGDTAMYLCATSSRTGGQPQHFGDGTRLSIL.

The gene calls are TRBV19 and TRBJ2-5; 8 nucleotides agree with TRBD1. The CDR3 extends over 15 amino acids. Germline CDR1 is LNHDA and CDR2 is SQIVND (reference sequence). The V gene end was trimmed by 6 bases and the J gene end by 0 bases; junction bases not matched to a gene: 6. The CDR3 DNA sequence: TGTGCCAGTAGGCCGGTGGGACAGGACCAAGAGACCCAGTACTTC. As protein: CASRPVGQDQETQYF.

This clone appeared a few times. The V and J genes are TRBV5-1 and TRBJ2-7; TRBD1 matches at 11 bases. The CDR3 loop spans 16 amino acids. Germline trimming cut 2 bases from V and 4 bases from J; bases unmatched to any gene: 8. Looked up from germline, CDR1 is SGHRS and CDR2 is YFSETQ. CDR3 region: CASSLGGTGGQYEQYF. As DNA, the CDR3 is TGCGCCAGCAGCTTAGGCGGGACAGGGGGACAGTACGAGCAGTACTTC.